This TCR beta chain is from a study of T cells in Graves' hyperthyroidism and ophthalmopathy. Study observations and caveats: Ophthalmopathy and stable hyperthyroidism were told apart by a 13 V-J model.

Comment on this clonotype: The antigen remains undetermined.

Clinical symptoms, serum thyroxine, TRAb, thyroid ultrasound and orbital computed tomography informed diagnoses. Amplification targeted TCR beta CDR3 regions from RNA transcripts. First-round RT-PCR of the TCR CDR3 relied on the HTBI primer set. A single record per CDR3 protein comes from TCRdb applying MiXCR to the multiplex PCR reads. The sample holds about 570,000 distinct CDR3 sequences, 46% seen once. Germline V lookup: CDR1 DFQATT, CDR2 SNEGSKA (reference sequence). The CDR3 extends over 13 amino acids. Trimming pared 6 bases from V and 7 bases from J, leaving 15 bases between. This TCR derives from an adult woman with Graves' disease, either hyperthyroidism or ophthalmopathy (not recorded which). Source material: peripheral blood or thyroid tissue (not recorded which). The chain couples TRBV20-1 to TRBJ1-4; D remains unclear. Here the CDR3 reads CSAPDLRTEKLFF. In DNA form, the CDR3 reads TGCAGTGCCCCGGACCTTCGGACTGAAAAACTGTTTTTT.